What follows describes a single T cell receptor (beta chain). Its antigen is undetermined. Germline V gives CDR1 SQVTM, CDR2 ANQGSEA. The CDR3 loop spans 15 amino acids. V lost 6 bases, J lost 1 base, and 16 bases lay in between. Sequencing used immunoSEQ multiplex PCR; TCRdb keeps in-frame clones, though not all of them. The table records over 60,000 clones, 70% to 85% of them present only once. These data belong to a study of OX40 agonist ivuxolimab in advanced cancers. Study context: Patients were around 83% male with ages roughly 23 to 90, mean around 58.

Study conclusions and caveats: Undetermined was the antigen specificity of the expanded peripheral T cells.

Sequenced here: CD4+ or CD8+ T cells sorted from blood, sampled in a trial of the OX40 agonist ivuxolimab. This clonotype was obtained from an adult with an advanced solid tumor such as melanoma, head and neck, liver or kidney cancer. This rearrangement joins TRBV29-1 to TRBJ2-4; D gene ambiguous. CDR3 protein: CSVPAFSGAKNIQYF. The DNA of the CDR3 is TGCAGCGTACCCGCATTTTCCGGTGCCAAAAACATTCAGTACTTC. Complete variable domain (other parts from reference TRBV29-1 and TRBJ2-4): SAVISQKPSRDICQRGTSLTIQCQVDSQVTMMFWYRQQPGQSLTLIATANQGSEATYESGFVIDKFPISRPNLTFSTLTVSNMSPEDSSIYLCSVPAFSGAKNIQYFGAGTRLSVL.